The clone carrying this T cell receptor (beta chain) has only a few counts. The antigen is unknown. The V segment lost 8 bases and the J segment 0 bases; nucleotides outside the gene matches: 3. The CDR3 totals 13 residues. Germline lookup yields CDR1 MDHEN and CDR2 SYDVKM. The sample comes from a study of beta chain features in type 1 diabetes. General study findings and limits: Significant though moderate, a shortening of TCRB CDR3s appeared in all four CD4+ subsets of Type 1 diabetes patients.

The entirety of the isolated RNA underwent reverse transcription, so expressed TCRB transcripts were sequenced. Generated by immunoSEQ multiplex PCR, the TCRdb table keeps only in-frame clones and is missing some. The profile shows roughly 300,000 clones, approximately 15% of them singletons. Sequences were obtained from naive CD4+ T cells from blood. This chain connects TRBV28 to TRBJ2-7; 8 bases are shared with TRBD2. This TCR was sampled from a man aged 30-40 years with type 1 diabetes. The CDR3 here is CASLSGSSYEQYF. The CDR3 DNA reads as TGTGCCAGCCTAAGCGGGAGCTCCTACGAGCAGTACTTC.